Below are 14 T cell receptor beta chains sequenced from a single sample in a study of control samples from healthy donors and cancer patients. Some clones are missing from TCRdb's copy, which holds only in-frame ones; the method was immunoSEQ multiplex PCR. The table has about 170,000 clones, around 93% seen once. Sequenced: blood. The origin of the receptors is a woman in her sixties or seventies in good health.

The table lists this clone with a count of one. V and J are TRBV7-2 and TRBJ2-5; 8 bases fit TRBD2. Trimming cost V 1 base and J 6 bases; bases outside gene matches: 10. CDR3 length: 16 residues. In germline, CDR1 is SGHTA, CDR2 FQGNSA. CDR3 sequence reads: CASSLVAGGALQTQYF. The CDR3 DNA reads as TGTGCCAGCAGCTTAGTGGCGGGGGGAGCTTTGCAGACCCAGTACTTC. The full variable domain, rest sourced from reference TRBV7-2 and TRBJ2-5, is GAGVSQSPSNKVTEKGKDVELRCDPISGHTALYWYRQSLGQGLEFLIYFQGNSAPDKSGLPSDRFSAERTGGSVSTLTIQRTQQEDSAVYLCASSLVAGGALQTQYFGPGTRLLVL.

The chain links TRBV4-3 to TRBJ2-2; TRBD2 agrees at 9 bases. The junction had 10 bases not matched to a gene; V was cut back by 0 bases and J by 5 bases. The CDR3 is 18 amino acids. CDR1 and CDR2 from the germline V gene are LGHNA and YSLEER. CDR3 region: CASSQDSTAGGWTGELFF. The CDR3 nucleotides read TGCGCCAGCAGCCAAGATTCTACAGCGGGGGGTTGGACCGGGGAGCTGTTTTTT.

V and J are TRBV6-6 and TRBJ2-1; the D is unclear. This CDR3 region has 14 residues. V lost 6 bases, J lost 0 bases, and 9 bases lay in between. CDR1 is MNHNY, CDR2 SVGAGI, per germline (reference sequence). In nucleotides, the CDR3 is TGTGCCAGCAGGCTGTTTAGCTCCTACAATGAGCAGTTCTTC. This encodes CASRLFSSYNEQFF.

The chain employs TRBV30 and TRBJ1-4; no firm D call. Germline-derived CDR1 and CDR2 are GTSNPN and SVGIG (reference sequence). This CDR3 contains 14 residues. V was shortened by 3 bases and J by 5 bases, with 13 bases between the two germline ends. The CDR3: CAWSPPPGNEKLFF. CDR3 nucleotides: TGTGCCTGGAGCCCCCCTCCGGGAAATGAAAAACTGTTTTTT.

This clone appeared a single time. The chain has TRBV5-8 and TRBJ1-4; 7 bases agree with TRBD1. CDR1 is SGHTS and CDR2 is YDEGEE in the germline V gene. The trim removed 4 bases at V and 5 bases at J, leaving 5 bases unmatched. This CDR3 has 14 amino acids. In nucleotides, the CDR3 is TGTGCCAGCAGCATACGACAGGGAAATGAAAAACTGTTTTTT. This sequence encodes CASSIRQGNEKLFF.

The J gene is TRBJ1-4, the V gene TRBV20-1; D is undetermined. This CDR3 spans 11 amino acids. Germline V CDR1 and CDR2: DFQATT, SNEGSKA (reference sequence). V lost 6 bases and J 8 bases, leaving 10 bases between the germline ends. The CDR3 nucleotides read TGCAGTGCCACTTGGTCGGAAAAACTGTTTTTT. This codes for CSATWSEKLFF.

The V call is TRBV19, the J call TRBJ2-7, with D unresolved. Trimming stripped 3 bases from V and 5 bases from J, with 17 bases between. CDR3 size: 15 residues. Germline V lookup: CDR1 LNHDA, CDR2 SQIVND (reference sequence). CDR3 sequence: CASSMTIQLLNEQYF. DNA of the CDR3: TGTGCCAGTAGTATGACCATCCAACTCTTAAACGAGCAGTACTTC.

The CDR3 loop reads CASSQVGRNQPQHF. Written as DNA, the CDR3 is TGCGCCAGCAGCCAAGTAGGACGGAATCAGCCCCAGCATTTT. The chain employs TRBV4-1 and TRBJ1-5, with no clear D. Germline V lookup: CDR1 MGHRA, CDR2 YSYEKL. This CDR3 is built from 14 residues. V lost 1 base and J lost 4, with 8 bases in between.

The chain links TRBV29-1 to TRBJ2-1; D may be TRBD2 (6 bases). This CDR3 comprises 13 residues. Germline loops: CDR1 SQVTM, CDR2 ANQGSEA. The V end lost 3 bases, the J end lost 2 bases, and 8 bases lay between the germline ends. CDR3 in DNA: TGCAGCGTTGAGCGGGGCGCCTACAATGAGCAGTTCTTC. Its protein product is CSVERGAYNEQFF.

V and J are TRBV7-2 and TRBJ2-3; no reliable D call. The CDR3 length is 14 residues. V was trimmed by 1 base and J by 0 bases, leaving 5 bases between them. Looked up from germline, CDR1 is SGHTA and CDR2 is FQGNSA. The DNA of the CDR3 is TGTGCCAGCAGCTTAGGGACCAGCACAGATACGCAGTATTTT. This sequence encodes CASSLGTSTDTQYF.

The genes are TRBV12-3 or TRBV12-4 and TRBJ2-5, with D hard to call. Gene TRBJ2-4 matches the end of the DNA better, so the J call may be wrong. The CDR3 is 12 amino acids. In DNA, the CDR3 is TGTGCCAGCAGTACGCGAAAGTTCATTCAGTACTTC. This translates into CASSTRKFIQYF.

The CDR3 DNA is TGTGCCAGCAGCCCGGGACTACCCAGCTCCTACAATGAGCAGTTCTTC. This translates into CASSPGLPSSYNEQFF. The gene calls are TRBV11-2 and TRBJ2-1, with 7 bases identical to TRBD2. The CDR3 sequence is 16 residues long. The V segment lost 5 bases and the J segment 0 bases; nucleotides outside the gene matches: 7. The V gene's germline CDR1 is SGHAT and CDR2 FQNNGV.

The chain is built from TRBV19 and TRBJ1-2; D perhaps matches TRBD1 (6 bases). The CDR3 totals 14 residues. V lost 4 bases and J lost 8, with 17 bases in between. Germline loops: CDR1 LNHDA, CDR2 SQIVND (reference sequence). The CDR3 reads CASSTVATGQGYTF. As DNA, the CDR3 is TGTGCCAGTAGTACCGTAGCGACAGGACAGGGCTACACCTTC.

The chain combines TRBV6-2 or TRBV6-3 with TRBJ1-5; maybe TRBD1 (5 bases). Trimming removed 6 bases at V and 0 bases at J, with 18 bases between. Germline V CDR1 and CDR2: MNHEY, SVGEGT. The CDR3 sequence is 17 residues long. The DNA of the CDR3 is TGTGCCAGCAGCAACGCACTGGGACTATATAGCAATCAGCCCCAGCATTTT. Translation gives CASSNALGLYSNQPQHF.